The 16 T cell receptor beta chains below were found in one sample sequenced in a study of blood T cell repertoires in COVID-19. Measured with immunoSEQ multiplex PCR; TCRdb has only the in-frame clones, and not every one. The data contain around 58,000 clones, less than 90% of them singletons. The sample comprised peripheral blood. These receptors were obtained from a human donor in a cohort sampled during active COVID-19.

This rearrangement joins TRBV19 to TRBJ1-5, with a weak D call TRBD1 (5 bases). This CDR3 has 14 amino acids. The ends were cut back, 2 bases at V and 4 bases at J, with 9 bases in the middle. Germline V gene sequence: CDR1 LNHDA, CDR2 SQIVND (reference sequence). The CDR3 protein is CASSIITGNQPQHF. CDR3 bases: TGTGCCAGTAGTATAATAACAGGTAATCAGCCCCAGCATTTT. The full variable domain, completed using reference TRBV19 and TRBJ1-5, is DGGITQSPKYLFRKEGQNVTLSCEQNLNHDAMYWYRQDPGQGLRLIYYSQIVNDFQKGDIAEGYSVSREKKESFPLTVTSAQKNPTAFYLCASSIITGNQPQHFGDGTRLSIL.

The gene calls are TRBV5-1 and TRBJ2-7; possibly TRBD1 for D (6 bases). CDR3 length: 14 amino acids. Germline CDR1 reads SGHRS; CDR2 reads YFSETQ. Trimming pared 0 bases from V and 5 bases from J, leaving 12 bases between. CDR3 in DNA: TGCGCCAGCAGCTTGGGGGGGCAGGGAAACGAGCAGTACTTC. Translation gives CASSLGGQGNEQYF.

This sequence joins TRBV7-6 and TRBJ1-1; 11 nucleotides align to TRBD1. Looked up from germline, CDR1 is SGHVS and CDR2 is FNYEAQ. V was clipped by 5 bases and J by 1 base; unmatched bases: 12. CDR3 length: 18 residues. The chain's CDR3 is CASSESPGQGAGNTEAFF. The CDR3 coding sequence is TGTGCCAGCAGCGAAAGCCCAGGACAGGGGGCGGGGAACACTGAAGCTTTCTTT.

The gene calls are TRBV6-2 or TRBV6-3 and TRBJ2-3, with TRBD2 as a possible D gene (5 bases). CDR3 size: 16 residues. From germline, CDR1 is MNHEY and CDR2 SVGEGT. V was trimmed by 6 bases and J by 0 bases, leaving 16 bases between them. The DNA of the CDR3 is TGTGCCAGCAGCCTGGTAGCGTTGATAAGCACAGATACGCAGTATTTT. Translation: CASSLVALISTDTQYF.

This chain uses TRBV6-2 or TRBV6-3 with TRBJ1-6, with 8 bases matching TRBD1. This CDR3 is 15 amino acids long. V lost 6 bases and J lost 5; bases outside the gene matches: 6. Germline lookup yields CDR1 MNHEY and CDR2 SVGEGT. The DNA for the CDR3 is TGTGCCAGCAGCCCGCGACAGGGGAATAATTCACCCCTCCACTTT. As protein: CASSPRQGNNSPLHF.

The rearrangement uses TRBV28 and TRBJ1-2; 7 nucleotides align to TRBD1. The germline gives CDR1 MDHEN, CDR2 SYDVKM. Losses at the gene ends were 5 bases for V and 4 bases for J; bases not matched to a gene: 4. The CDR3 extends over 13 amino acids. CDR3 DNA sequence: TGTGCCAGCAGTGCGGACAGGCCCTATGGCTACACCTTC. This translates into CASSADRPYGYTF.

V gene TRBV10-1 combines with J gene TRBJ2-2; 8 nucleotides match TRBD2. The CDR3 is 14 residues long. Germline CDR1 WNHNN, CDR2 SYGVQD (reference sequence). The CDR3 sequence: CPPRRGGNTGELFF. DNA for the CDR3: TGCCCCCCCCGTCGGGGGGGGAACACCGGGGAGCTGTTTTTT.

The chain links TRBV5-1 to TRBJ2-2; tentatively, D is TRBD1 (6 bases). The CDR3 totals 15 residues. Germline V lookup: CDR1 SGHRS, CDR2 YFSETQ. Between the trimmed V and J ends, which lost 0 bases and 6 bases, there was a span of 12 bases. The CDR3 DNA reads TGCGCCAGCAGCTTGGGACAGGTCGACGCCGGGGAGCTGTTTTTT. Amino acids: CASSLGQVDAGELFF.

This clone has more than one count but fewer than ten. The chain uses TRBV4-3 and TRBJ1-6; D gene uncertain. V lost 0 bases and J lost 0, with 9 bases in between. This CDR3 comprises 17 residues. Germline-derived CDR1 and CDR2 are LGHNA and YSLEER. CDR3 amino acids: CASSQDGRSSYNSPLHF. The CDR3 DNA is TGCGCCAGCAGCCAAGATGGCAGAAGCTCCTATAATTCACCCCTCCACTTT.

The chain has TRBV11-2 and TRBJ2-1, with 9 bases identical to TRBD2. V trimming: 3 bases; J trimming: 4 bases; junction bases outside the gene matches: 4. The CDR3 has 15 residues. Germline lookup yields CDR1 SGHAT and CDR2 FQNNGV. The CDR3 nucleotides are TGTGCCAGCAGCTTCTTGCGGGGGGGATACAATGAGCAGTTCTTC. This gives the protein CASSFLRGGYNEQFF.

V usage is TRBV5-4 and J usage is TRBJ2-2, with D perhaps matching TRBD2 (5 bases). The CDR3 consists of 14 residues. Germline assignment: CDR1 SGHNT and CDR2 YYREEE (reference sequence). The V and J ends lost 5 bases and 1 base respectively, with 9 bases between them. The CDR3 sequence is CASRRDRNTGELFF. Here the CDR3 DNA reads TGTGCCAGCAGGAGGGATCGGAACACCGGGGAGCTGTTTTTT.

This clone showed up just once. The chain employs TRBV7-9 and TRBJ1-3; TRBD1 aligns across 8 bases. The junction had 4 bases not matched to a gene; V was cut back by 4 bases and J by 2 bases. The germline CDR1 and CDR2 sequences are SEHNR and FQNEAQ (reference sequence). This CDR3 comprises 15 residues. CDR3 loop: CASSSTGGTGNTIYF. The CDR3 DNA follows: TGTGCCAGCAGCTCTACAGGGGGTACTGGAAACACCATATATTTT.

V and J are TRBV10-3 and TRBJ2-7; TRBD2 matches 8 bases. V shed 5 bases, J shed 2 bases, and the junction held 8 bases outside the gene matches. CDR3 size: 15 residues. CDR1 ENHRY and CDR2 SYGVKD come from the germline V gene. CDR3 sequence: CAISRGGGRTYEQYF. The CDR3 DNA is TGTGCCATCAGTCGTGGCGGGGGGCGTACCTACGAGCAGTACTTC.

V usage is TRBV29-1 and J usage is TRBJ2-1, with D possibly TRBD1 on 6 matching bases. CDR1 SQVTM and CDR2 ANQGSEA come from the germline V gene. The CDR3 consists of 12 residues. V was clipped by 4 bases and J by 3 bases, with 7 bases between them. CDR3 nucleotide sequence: TGCAGCGTTGGGACAGACTACAATGAGCAGTTCTTC. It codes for CSVGTDYNEQFF.

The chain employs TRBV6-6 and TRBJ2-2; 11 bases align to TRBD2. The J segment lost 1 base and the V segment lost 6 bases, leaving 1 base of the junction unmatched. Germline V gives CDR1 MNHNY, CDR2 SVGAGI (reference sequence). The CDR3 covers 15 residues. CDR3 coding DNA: TGTGCCAGCAGCACTAGCGGGAGGAACACCGGGGAGCTGTTTTTT. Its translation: CASSTSGRNTGELFF.

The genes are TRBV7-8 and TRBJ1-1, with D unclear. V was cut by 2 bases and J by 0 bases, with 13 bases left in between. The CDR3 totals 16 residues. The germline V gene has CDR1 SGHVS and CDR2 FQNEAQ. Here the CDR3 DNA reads TGTGCCAGCAGCTTATCCAGACTCTTCATGAACACTGAAGCTTTCTTT. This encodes CASSLSRLFMNTEAFF.